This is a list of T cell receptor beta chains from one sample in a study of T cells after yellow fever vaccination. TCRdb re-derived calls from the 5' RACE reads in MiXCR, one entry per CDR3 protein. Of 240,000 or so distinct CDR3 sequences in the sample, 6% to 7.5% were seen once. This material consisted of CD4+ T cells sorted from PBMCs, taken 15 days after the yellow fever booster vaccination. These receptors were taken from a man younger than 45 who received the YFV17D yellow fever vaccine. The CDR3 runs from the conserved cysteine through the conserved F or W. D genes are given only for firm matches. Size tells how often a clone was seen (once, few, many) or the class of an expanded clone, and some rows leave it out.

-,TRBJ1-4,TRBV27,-,CASSFSGNYEKLFF,TGTGCCAGCAGTTTTAGCGGGAATTATGAAAAACTGTTTTTT
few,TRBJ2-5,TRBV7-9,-,CASIKAETQYF,TGTGCCAGCATCAAAGCAGAGACCCAGTACTTC
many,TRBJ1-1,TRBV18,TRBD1,CASSLETGTEAFF,TGTGCCAGCTCACTGGAGACAGGGACTGAAGCTTTCTTT
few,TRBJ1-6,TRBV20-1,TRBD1,CSANQGGSLGNSPLHF,TGCAGTGCTAACCAGGGGGGTTCATTGGGTAATTCACCCCTCCACTTT
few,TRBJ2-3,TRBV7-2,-,CASSLVENTQYF,TGTGCCAGCAGCTTAGTGGAAAATACGCAGTATTTT
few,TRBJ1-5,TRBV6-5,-,CASILGTQNQPQHF,TGTGCCAGCATTCTCGGGACACAAAATCAGCCCCAGCATTTT
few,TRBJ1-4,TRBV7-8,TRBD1,CASSLDRNEKLFF,TGTGCCAGCAGCTTGGACAGGAATGAAAAACTGTTTTTT
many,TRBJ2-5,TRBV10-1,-,CASSEGGSGETQYF,TGCGCCAGCAGTGAAGGAGGGAGTGGGGAGACCCAGTACTTC
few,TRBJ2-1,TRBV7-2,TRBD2,CASSLGTGTSGRPEQFF,TGTGCCAGCAGCTTAGGAACCGGGACTAGCGGGAGGCCTGAGCAGTTCTTC
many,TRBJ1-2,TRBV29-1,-,CSVEDLRGYSGYTF,TGCAGCGTTGAAGATCTAAGGGGCTATTCTGGCTACACCTTC
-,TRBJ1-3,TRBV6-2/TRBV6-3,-,CASSRKISGTGNTIYF,TGTGCCAGCAGTCGGAAGATTTCGGGGACTGGAAACACCATATATTTT
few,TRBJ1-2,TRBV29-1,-,CSGDDYPGDGYTF,TGCAGCGGGGACGACTACCCAGGGGATGGCTACACCTTC
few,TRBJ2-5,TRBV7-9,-,CASSHDSGWDQYF,TGTGCCAGCAGCCATGATAGCGGATGGGACCAGTACTTC
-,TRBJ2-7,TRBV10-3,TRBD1,CAISDAGTGQYEQYF,TGTGCCATCAGTGATGCCGGGACAGGGCAGTACGAGCAGTACTTC
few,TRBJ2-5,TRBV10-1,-,CASNFHEYQETQYF,TGCGCCAGCAATTTCCACGAATACCAAGAGACCCAGTACTTC
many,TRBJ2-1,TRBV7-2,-,CASSLSGAYNEQFF,TGTGCCAGCAGCCTCTCGGGGGCCTACAATGAGCAGTTCTTC
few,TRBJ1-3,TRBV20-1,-,CSASKGSLSGNTIYF,TGCAGTGCCAGCAAGGGTAGTCTTTCTGGAAACACCATATATTTT
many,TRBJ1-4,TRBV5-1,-,CASSFGQREKLFF,TGCGCCAGCAGCTTCGGACAGAGAGAAAAACTGTTTTTT
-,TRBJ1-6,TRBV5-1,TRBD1,CASSLGRTGLNSPLHF,TGCGCCAGCAGCTTAGGGAGGACAGGACTGAATTCACCCCTCCACTTT
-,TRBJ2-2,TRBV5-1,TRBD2,CASSLRLAGSTGELFF,TGCGCCAGCAGCTTAAGACTAGCGGGTAGCACCGGGGAGCTGTTTTTT
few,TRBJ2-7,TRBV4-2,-,CASSQAGTGSFYEQYF,TGTGCCAGCAGCCAAGCGGGGACGGGGTCCTTCTACGAGCAGTACTTC
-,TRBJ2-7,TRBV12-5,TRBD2,CASGFYVRGSPREQYF,TGTGCTAGTGGTTTTTACGTCCGCGGGAGTCCTCGAGAGCAGTACTTC
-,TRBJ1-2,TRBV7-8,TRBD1,CASSKDRERYGYTF,TGTGCCAGCAGTAAGGACAGGGAGCGGTATGGCTACACCTTC
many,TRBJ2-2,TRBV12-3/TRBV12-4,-,CASRLIRGPGGGTGELFF,TGTGCCAGCAGACTAATTAGGGGCCCTGGGGGCGGAACCGGGGAGCTGTTTTTT
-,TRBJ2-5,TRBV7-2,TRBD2,CASSLFAGGIGETQYF,TGTGCCAGCAGCTTATTTGCGGGAGGGATCGGGGAGACCCAGTACTTC
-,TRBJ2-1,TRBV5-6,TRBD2,CAMGPGLVGAPYNEQFF,TGTGCCATGGGCCCCGGACTAGTCGGGGCACCCTACAATGAGCAGTTCTTC
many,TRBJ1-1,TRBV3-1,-,CASSQSYRTEAFF,TGTGCCAGCAGCCAATCGTACAGGACTGAAGCTTTCTTT
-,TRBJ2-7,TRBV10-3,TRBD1,CAISEGQGGYEQYF,TGTGCCATCAGTGAGGGACAGGGCGGTTACGAGCAGTACTTC
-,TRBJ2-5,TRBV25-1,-,CASRPGNQETQYF,TGTGCCAGCAGGCCGGGAAATCAAGAGACCCAGTACTTC
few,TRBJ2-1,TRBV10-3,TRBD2,CAIRGTGTSEHSSYNEQFF,TGTGCCATCAGGGGGACCGGGACTAGCGAACACAGCTCCTACAATGAGCAGTTCTTC
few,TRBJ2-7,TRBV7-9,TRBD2,CASSQRTSGGLEQYF,TGTGCCAGCAGCCAAAGGACTAGCGGGGGGCTCGAGCAGTACTTC
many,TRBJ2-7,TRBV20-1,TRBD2,CSAIGFGSGSQYEQYF,TGCAGTGCTATAGGGTTCGGGAGCGGGAGTCAGTACGAGCAGTACTTC
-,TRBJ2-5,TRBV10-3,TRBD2,CAIWGGTQETQYF,TGTGCCATCTGGGGGGGGACCCAAGAGACCCAGTACTTC
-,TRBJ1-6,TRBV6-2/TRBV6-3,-,CASTWETLNSPLHF,TGTGCCAGCACCTGGGAAACTCTCAATTCACCCCTCCACTTT
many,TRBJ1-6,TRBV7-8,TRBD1,CASTGQGSSSPLHF,TGTGCCAGCACCGGACAGGGGTCGAGTTCACCCCTCCACTTT
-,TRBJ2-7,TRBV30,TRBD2,CAWSVRATSGNYEQYF,TGTGCCTGGAGTGTACGTGCGACTAGCGGAAACTACGAGCAGTACTTC
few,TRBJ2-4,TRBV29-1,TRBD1,CSAGQGGNIQYF,TGCAGCGCCGGACAGGGCGGAAACATTCAGTACTTC
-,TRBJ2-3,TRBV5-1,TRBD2,CASQSSGTSGTDTQYF,TGCGCCAGCCAGAGTAGCGGGACCTCCGGCACAGATACGCAGTATTTT
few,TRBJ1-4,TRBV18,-,CASSPGHRYEKLFF,TGTGCCAGCTCGCCGGGCCACAGATATGAAAAACTGTTTTTT
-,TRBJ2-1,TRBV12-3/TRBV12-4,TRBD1,CASRVLPGQGALNEQFF,TGTGCCAGCAGAGTCCTTCCGGGACAGGGGGCGCTAAATGAGCAGTTCTTC
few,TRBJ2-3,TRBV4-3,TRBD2,CASSQGTSGENTQYF,TGCGCCAGCAGCCAAGGGACTAGCGGAGAAAATACGCAGTATTTT
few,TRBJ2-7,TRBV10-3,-,CAISREGEQYF,TGTGCCATCAGCCGCGAAGGCGAGCAGTACTTC
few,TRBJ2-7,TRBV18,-,CASSPPGAEQYF,TGTGCCAGCTCACCACCGGGGGCCGAGCAGTACTTC
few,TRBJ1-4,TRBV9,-,CASSVRADEKLFF,TGTGCCAGCAGCGTCCGGGCCGATGAAAAACTGTTTTTT
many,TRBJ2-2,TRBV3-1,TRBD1,CASSQSDRGNPGELFF,TGTGCCAGCAGCCAGTCGGACAGGGGGAATCCCGGGGAGCTGTTTTTT
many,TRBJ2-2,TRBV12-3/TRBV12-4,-,CASSLTGTNTGELFF,TGTGCCAGCAGTTTAACCGGAACGAACACCGGGGAGCTGTTTTTT
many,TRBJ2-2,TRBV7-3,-,CASSLVANTGELFF,TGTGCCAGCAGCTTAGTGGCGAACACCGGGGAGCTGTTTTTT
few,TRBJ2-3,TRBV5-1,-,CASSLRSRTDTQYF,TGCGCCAGCAGCTTGAGGTCTCGCACAGATACGCAGTATTTT
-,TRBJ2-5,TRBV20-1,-,CSAKGQGRRETQYF,TGCAGTGCTAAAGGTCAGGGGCGTCGAGAGACCCAGTACTTC
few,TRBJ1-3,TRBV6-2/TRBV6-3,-,CASGRAASGNTIYF,TGTGCCAGCGGCAGGGCGGCCTCTGGAAACACCATATATTTT
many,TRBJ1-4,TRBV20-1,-,CSAGDRSNEKLFF,TGCAGTGCTGGCGACAGGAGTAATGAAAAACTGTTTTTT
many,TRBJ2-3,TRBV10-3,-,CAISDGSTTDTQYF,TGTGCCATCAGTGACGGCAGCACCACAGATACGCAGTATTTT